This T cell receptor beta chain was recorded in a study of T cell repertoires in cytomegalovirus infection (dated by TCRdb to 2018 to 2020). About the study as a whole: The peptide stimulations were aimed at well-studied HLA-B-restricted epitopes as well as recently identified HLA-C-restricted CMV epitopes, whose presentation resists viral immunomodulation. Because public TCR beta signatures pointed to carriage of CMV infection together with the matching HLA type, the HLA type of each donor mattered for the analysis.

Sequencing was carried out with an Illumina HiSeq 1500. Using fastp trimming at Q25 and MiXCR clonotype assembly, TCRdb reanalyzed the public sequencing data and kept in-frame beta chains. Rows with a matching CDR3 protein are joined into one entry that keeps the most common DNA and genes. The sample records about 500,000 distinct CDR3 sequences, 30% to 35% of which are singletons. The top ten constitute 17% of the sample. A remark on this clonotype: The antigen this receptor binds is unknown. One junction end disagrees with the germline gene, perhaps due to a read error.

The treatment or condition label on this specimen signifies: in vitro stimulation with specific CMV peptide epitopes to enrich CMV-specific T cells. The full study reports these points: The ex vivo response was dominated by HLA-C-restricted CMV-specific TCR beta clonotypes, which also provided the single most frequent clonotype in two of eight donors. Carriers of CMV infection plus the relevant HLA type were discriminated by the cumulative frequency of public TCR beta family members in the study cohort and in an independent roughly 320-donor cohort.

The clonotype comes from a human donor in good health (CMV status not recorded). Some clones in this sample may be carry-over from other donors' samples. Source: cultured PBMCs, taken from culture after CMV antigen stimulation.

The DNA sequence is as follows: TGCGCCAGCAGCTTAGTTGGGACGGGCAGCGTCGGGGAGCTGTTTTTT. Translated, this is CASSLVGTGSVGELFF. The chain was built from TRBV7-8 and TRBJ2-2, with the D call perhaps TRBD1 or TRBD2, as 5 bases match in each case. CDR1 and CDR2 are drawn from the germline V gene: SGHVS, FQNEAQ. Measured from the cysteine to the phenylalanine, the CDR3 is 16 residues long. Only the CDR3 DNA stays, 48 bases, in frame from base 1.